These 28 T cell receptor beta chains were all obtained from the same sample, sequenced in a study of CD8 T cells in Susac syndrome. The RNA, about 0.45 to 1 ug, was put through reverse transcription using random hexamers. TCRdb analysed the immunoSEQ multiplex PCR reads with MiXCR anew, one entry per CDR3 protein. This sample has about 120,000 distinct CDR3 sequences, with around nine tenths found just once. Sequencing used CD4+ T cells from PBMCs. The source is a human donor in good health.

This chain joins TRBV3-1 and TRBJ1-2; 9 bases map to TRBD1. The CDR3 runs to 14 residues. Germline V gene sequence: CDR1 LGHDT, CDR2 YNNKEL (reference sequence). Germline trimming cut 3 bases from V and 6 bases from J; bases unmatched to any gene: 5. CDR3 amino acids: CASSQQTGGNGYTF. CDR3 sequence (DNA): TGTGCCAGCAGCCAGCAGACAGGGGGAAATGGCTACACCTTC.

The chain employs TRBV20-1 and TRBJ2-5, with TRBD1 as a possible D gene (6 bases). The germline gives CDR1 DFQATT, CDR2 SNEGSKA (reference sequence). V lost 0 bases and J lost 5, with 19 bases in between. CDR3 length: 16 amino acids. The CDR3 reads CSARDQSRAGVETQYF. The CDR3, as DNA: TGCAGTGCTAGAGATCAAAGTAGGGCAGGGGTCGAGACCCAGTACTTC.

The CDR3 loop is CASSSTVQDSYNEQFF. The CDR3 DNA sequence: TGTGCCAGCAGTTCAACCGTGCAGGACTCATACAATGAGCAGTTCTTC. The chain carries TRBV12-3 or TRBV12-4 and TRBJ2-1; tentatively, D is TRBD2 (5 bases). V shed 4 bases and J shed 4 bases, with 17 bases lying between them. The CDR3 runs 16 residues.

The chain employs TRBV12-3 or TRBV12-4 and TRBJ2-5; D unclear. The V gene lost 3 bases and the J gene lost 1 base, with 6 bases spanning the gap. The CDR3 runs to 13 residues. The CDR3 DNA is TGTGCCAGCAGTTTGGCGATCCAAGAGACCCAGTACTTC. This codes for CASSLAIQETQYF.

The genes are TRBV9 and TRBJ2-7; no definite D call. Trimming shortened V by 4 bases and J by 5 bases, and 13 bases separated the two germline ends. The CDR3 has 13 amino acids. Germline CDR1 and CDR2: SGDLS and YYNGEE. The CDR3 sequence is CASSLQGKDEQYF. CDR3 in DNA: TGTGCCAGCAGCCTTCAAGGGAAGGACGAGCAGTACTTC.

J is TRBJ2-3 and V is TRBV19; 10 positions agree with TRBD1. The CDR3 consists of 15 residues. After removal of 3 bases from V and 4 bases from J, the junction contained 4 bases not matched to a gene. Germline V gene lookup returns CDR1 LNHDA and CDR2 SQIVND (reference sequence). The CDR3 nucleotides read TGTGCCAGTAGTATGGACAGGGGGGGCGCAGATACGCAGTATTTT. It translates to CASSMDRGGADTQYF.

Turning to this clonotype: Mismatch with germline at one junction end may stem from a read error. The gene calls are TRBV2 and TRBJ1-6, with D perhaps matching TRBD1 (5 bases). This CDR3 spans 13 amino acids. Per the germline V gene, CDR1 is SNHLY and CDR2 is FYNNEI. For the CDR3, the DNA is TGTGCCGGCAGGGTTTCCTATAATTCACCCCTCCACTTT. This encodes CAGRVSYNSPLHF.

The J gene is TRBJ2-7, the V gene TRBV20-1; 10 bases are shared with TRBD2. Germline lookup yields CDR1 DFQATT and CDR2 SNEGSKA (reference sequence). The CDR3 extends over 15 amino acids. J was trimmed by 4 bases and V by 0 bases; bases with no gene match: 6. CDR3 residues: CSARDRSGGLYEQYF. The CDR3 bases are TGCAGTGCTAGAGATCGTAGCGGGGGGCTTTACGAGCAGTACTTC.

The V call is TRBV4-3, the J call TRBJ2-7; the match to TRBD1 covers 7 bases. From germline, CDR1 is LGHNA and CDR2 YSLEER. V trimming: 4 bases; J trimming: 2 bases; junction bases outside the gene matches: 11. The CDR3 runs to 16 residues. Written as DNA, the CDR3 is TGCGCCAGCAGCCTTACAGACCGGGACAGAACCTACGAGCAGTACTTC. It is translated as CASSLTDRDRTYEQYF.

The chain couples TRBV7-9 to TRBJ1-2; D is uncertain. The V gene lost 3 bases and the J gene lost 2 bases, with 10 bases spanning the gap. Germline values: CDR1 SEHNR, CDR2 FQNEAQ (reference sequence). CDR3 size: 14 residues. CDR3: CASSLGSQNYGYTF. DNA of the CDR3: TGTGCCAGCAGCTTGGGCAGCCAGAACTATGGCTACACCTTC.

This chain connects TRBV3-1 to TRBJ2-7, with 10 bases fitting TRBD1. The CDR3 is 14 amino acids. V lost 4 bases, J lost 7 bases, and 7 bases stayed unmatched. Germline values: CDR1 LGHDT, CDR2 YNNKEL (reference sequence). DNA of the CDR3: TGTGCCAGCAGCCTAGGGACAGGGGAAGGGGAGCAGTACTTC. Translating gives CASSLGTGEGEQYF.

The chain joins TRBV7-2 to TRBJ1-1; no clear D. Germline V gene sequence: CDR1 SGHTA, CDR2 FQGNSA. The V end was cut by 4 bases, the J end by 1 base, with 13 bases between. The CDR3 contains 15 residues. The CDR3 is CASSSTSGGNTEAFF. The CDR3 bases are TGTGCCAGCAGCTCAACCTCAGGAGGGAACACTGAAGCTTTCTTT.

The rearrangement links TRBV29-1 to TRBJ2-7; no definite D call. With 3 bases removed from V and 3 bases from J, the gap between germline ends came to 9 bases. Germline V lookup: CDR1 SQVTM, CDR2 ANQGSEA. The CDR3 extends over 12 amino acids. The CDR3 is CSVDISGYEQYF. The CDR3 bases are TGCAGCGTTGATATCTCCGGCTACGAGCAGTACTTC.

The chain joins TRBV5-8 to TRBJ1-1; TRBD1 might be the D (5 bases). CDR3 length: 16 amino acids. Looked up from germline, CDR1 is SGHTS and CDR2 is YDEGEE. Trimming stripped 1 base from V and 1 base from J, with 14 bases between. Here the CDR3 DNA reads TGTGCCAGCAGCTTGAGTGGGGCAGTGACGAACACTGAAGCTTTCTTT. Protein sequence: CASSLSGAVTNTEAFF.

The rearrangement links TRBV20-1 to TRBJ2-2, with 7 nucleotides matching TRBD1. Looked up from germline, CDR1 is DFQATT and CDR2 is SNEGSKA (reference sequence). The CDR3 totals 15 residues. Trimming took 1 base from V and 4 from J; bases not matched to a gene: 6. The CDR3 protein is CSARVPTGLTGELFF. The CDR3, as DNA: TGCAGTGCTAGAGTCCCGACAGGGCTCACCGGGGAGCTGTTTTTT.

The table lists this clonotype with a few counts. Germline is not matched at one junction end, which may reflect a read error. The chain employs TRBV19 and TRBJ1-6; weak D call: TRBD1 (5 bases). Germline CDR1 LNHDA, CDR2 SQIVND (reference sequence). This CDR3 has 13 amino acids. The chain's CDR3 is CASKDTNNSPLHF. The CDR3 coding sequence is TGTGCCAGTAAGGACACAAATAATTCACCCCTCCATTTT. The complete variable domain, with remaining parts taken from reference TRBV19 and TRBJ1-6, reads DGGITQSPKYLFRKEGQNVTLSCEQNLNHDAMYWYRQDPGQGLRLIYYSQIVNDFQKGDIAEGYSVSREKKESFPLTVTSAQKNPTAFYLCASKDTNNSPLHFGNGTRLTVT.

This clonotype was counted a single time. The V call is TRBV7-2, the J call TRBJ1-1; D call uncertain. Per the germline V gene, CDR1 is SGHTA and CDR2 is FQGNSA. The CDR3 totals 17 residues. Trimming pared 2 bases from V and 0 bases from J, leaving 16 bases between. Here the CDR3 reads CASSLIDIRPMNTEAFF. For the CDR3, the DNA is TGTGCCAGCAGCTTAATCGACATCAGGCCGATGAACACTGAAGCTTTCTTT.

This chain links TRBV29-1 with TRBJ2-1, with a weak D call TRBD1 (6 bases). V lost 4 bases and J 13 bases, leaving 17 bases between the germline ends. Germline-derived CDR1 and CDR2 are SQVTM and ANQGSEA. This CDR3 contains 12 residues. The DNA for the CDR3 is TGCAGCGTTGGATTTACAGGGTTTATCCAGTTCTTC. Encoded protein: CSVGFTGFIQFF.

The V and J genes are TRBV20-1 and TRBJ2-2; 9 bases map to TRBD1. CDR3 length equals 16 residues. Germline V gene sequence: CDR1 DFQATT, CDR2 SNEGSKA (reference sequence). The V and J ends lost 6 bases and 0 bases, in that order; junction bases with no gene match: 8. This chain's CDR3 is CSAHHTGGANTGELFF. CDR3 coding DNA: TGCAGTGCCCACCATACAGGGGGCGCGAACACCGGGGAGCTGTTTTTT.

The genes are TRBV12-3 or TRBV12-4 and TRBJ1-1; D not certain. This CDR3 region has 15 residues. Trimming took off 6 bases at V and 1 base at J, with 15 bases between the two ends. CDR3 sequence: CASREGIGENTEAFF. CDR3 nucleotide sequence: TGTGCCAGCAGGGAAGGGATTGGGGAGAACACTGAAGCTTTCTTT.

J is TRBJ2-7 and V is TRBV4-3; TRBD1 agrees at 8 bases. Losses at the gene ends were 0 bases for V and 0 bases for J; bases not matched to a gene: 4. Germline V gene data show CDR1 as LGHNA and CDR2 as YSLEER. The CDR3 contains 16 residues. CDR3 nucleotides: TGCGCCAGCAGCCAAGATTTACAGGGGGTCTCCTACGAGCAGTACTTC. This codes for CASSQDLQGVSYEQYF.

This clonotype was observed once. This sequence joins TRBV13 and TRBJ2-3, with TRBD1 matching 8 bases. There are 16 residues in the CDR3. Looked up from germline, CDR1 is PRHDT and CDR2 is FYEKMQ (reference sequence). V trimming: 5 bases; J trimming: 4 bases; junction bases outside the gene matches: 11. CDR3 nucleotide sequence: TGTGCCAGCAGCGACAGACAGGGGCCATCTCCAGATACGCAGTATTTT. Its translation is CASSDRQGPSPDTQYF.

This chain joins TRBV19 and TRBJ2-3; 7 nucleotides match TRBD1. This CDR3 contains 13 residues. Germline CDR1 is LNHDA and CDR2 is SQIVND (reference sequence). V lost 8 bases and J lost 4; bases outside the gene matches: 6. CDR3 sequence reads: CASGPRGSDTQYF. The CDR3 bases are TGTGCCAGTGGGCCCAGGGGGTCAGATACGCAGTATTTT.

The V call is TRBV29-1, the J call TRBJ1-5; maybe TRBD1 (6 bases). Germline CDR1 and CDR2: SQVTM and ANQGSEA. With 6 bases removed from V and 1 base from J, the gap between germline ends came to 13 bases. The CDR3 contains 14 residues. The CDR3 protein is CSVSGARSNQPQHF. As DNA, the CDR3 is TGCAGCGTATCAGGGGCGAGAAGCAATCAGCCCCAGCATTTT.

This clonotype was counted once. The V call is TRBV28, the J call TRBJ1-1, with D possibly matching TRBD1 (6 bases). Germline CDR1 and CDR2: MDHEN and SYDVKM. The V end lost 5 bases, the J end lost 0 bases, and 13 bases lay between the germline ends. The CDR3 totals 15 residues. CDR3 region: CASSPLGALNTEAFF. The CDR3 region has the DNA TGTGCCAGCAGTCCCCTGGGGGCCCTGAACACTGAAGCTTTCTTT. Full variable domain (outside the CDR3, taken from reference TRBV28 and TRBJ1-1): DVKVTQSSRYLVKRTGEKVFLECVQDMDHENMFWYRQDPGLGLRLIYFSYDVKMKEKGDIPEGYSVSREKKERFSLILESASTNQTSMYLCASSPLGALNTEAFFGQGTRLTVV.

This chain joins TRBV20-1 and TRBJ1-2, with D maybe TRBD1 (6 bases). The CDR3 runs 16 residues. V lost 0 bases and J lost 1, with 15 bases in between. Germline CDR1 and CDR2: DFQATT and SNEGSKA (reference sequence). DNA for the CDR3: TGCAGTGCTAGAGATCTCCCGACAGGACGTAACTATGGCTACACCTTC. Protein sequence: CSARDLPTGRNYGYTF.

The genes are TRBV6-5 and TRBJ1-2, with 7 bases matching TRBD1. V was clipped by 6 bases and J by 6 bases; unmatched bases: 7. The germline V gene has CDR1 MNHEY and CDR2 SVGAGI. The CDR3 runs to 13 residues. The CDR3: CASRSTGVHGYTF. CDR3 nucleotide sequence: TGTGCCAGCAGATCCACAGGGGTCCATGGCTACACCTTC.

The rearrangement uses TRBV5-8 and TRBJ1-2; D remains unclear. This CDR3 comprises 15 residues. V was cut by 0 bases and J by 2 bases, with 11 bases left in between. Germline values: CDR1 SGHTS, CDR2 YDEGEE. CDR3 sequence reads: CASSLALRRNYGYTF. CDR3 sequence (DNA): TGTGCCAGCAGCTTGGCTCTCAGGAGAAACTATGGCTACACCTTC.